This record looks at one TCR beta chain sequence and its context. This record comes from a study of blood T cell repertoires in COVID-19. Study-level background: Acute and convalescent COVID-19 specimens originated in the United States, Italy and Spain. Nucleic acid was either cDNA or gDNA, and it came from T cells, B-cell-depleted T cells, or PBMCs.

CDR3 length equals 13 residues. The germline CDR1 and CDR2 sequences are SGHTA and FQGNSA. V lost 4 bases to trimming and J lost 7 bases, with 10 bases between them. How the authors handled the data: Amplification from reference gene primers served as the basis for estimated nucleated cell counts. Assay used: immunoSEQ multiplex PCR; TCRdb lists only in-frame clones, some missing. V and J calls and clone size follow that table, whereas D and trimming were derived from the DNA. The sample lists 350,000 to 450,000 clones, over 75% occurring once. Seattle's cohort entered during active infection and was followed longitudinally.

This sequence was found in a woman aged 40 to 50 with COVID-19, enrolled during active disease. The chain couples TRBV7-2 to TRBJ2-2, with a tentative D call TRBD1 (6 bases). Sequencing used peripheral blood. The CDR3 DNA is TGTGCCAGCAGCTACGCAGGGGTCGGGGAGCTGTTTTTT. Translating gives CASSYAGVGELFF.